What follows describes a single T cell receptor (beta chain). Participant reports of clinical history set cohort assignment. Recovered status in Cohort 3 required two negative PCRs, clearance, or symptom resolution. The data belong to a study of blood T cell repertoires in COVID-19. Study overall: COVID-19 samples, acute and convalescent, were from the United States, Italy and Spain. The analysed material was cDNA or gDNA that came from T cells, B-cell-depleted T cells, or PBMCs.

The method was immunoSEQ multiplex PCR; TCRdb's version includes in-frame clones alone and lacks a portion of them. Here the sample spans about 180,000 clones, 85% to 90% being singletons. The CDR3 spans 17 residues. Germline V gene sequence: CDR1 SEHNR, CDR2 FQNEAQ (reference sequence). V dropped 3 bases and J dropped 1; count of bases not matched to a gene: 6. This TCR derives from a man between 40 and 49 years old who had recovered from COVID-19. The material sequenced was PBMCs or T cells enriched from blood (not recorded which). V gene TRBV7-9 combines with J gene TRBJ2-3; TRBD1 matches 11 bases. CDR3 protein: CASSFNRDRGGTDTQYF. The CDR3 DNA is TGTGCCAGCAGCTTTAACCGGGACAGGGGGGGCACAGATACGCAGTATTTT. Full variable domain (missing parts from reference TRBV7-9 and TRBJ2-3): DTGVSQNPRHKITKRGQNVTFRCDPISEHNRLYWYRQTLGQGPEFLTYFQNEAQLEKSRLLSDRFSAERPKGSFSTLEIQRTEQGDSAMYLCASSFNRDRGGTDTQYFGPGTRLTVL.